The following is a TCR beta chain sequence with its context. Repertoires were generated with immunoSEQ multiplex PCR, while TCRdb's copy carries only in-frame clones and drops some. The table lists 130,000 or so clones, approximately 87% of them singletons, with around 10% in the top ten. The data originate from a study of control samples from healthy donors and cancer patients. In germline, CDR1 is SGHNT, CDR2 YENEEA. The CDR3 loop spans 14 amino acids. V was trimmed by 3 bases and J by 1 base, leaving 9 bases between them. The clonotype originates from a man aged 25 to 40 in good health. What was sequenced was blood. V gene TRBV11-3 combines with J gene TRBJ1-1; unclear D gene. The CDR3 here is CASSFARTNTEAFF. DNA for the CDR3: TGTGCCAGCAGCTTCGCCAGGACGAACACTGAAGCTTTCTTT. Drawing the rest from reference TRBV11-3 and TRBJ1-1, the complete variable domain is EAGVVQSPRYKIIEKKQPVAFWCNPISGHNTLYWYLQNLGQGPELLIRYENEEAVDDSQLPKDRFSAERLKGVDSTLKIQPAELGDSAVYLCASSFARTNTEAFFGQGTRLTVV.